This TCR beta chain is drawn from a study of blood T cell repertoires in COVID-19. Assay used: immunoSEQ multiplex PCR; TCRdb lists only in-frame clones, some missing. The data contain 160,000 or so clones, approximately 84% of them singletons. The TCR sequence derives from a man aged 40-50 years with acute or convalescent COVID-19. The sequenced sample consisted of peripheral blood.

The CDR3 is CASSFFGQGGTDTQYF. For the CDR3, the DNA is TGTGCCAGCAGTTTCTTCGGGCAGGGTGGAACAGATACGCAGTATTTT. This chain connects TRBV27 to TRBJ2-3, with a weak D call TRBD1 (5 bases). The length of the CDR3 is 16 residues. Trimming left V 3 bases short and J 3 bases short, with 16 bases between. Germline lookup yields CDR1 MNHEY and CDR2 SMNVEV (reference sequence).